The next 16 T cell receptor beta chains were all read from a single sample in a study of OX40 agonist ivuxolimab in advanced cancers. Assay used: immunoSEQ multiplex PCR; TCRdb lists only in-frame clones, some missing. The sample has tens of thousands of clones, approximately 89% seen once. Sample: CD4+ or CD8+ T cells sorted from blood, taken in a trial of the OX40 agonist ivuxolimab. Source of these receptors: an adult with an advanced solid tumor such as melanoma, head and neck, liver or kidney cancer.

The chain employs TRBV4-2 and TRBJ2-7; 9 bases align to TRBD1. The ends lost 2 bases at V and 5 bases at J; junction bases unmatched: 7. This CDR3 is built from 15 residues. Germline CDR1 and CDR2: LGHNA and YNFKEQ. The CDR3 spells CASSQLGDRANEQYF. The DNA of the CDR3 is TGTGCCAGCAGCCAACTAGGGGACAGGGCCAACGAGCAGTACTTC.

V and J are TRBV28 and TRBJ1-1; D might be TRBD1 (5 bases). V was trimmed by 10 bases and J by 0 bases, leaving 18 bases between them. Germline lookup yields CDR1 MDHEN and CDR2 SYDVKM. This CDR3 comprises 15 residues. For the CDR3, the DNA is TGTGCCACCCGTGGGGGGAATTACATGAACACTGAAGCTTTCTTT. Protein product: CATRGGNYMNTEAFF.

The chain employs TRBV5-4 and TRBJ1-3; 7 bases are a match to TRBD1. The junction had 7 bases not matched to a gene; V was cut back by 4 bases and J by 0 bases. The length of the CDR3 is 16 residues. Germline CDR1 and CDR2: SGHNT and YYREEE (reference sequence). CDR3 region: CASSQLQGNSGNTIYF. CDR3 sequence (DNA): TGTGCCAGCAGCCAGCTACAGGGGAACTCTGGAAACACCATATATTTT. Combining the CDR3 with reference TRBV5-4 and TRBJ1-3 gives the whole variable domain ETGVTQSPTHLIKTRGQQVTLRCSSQSGHNTVSWYQQALGQGPQFIFQYYREEENGRGNFPPRFSGLQFPNYSSELNVNALELDDSALYLCASSQLQGNSGNTIYFGEGSWLTVV.

The rearrangement links TRBV9 to TRBJ1-2, with D possibly being TRBD1 (6 bases). CDR3 length: 13 amino acids. Between the trimmed V and J ends, which lost 5 bases and 4 bases, there was a span of 12 bases. The germline V gene encodes CDR1 SGDLS and CDR2 YYNGEE. CDR3 in amino acids: CASSKTGSYGYTF. In nucleotides, the CDR3 is TGTGCCAGCAGTAAAACAGGGAGCTATGGCTACACCTTC.

The chain combines TRBV4-3 with TRBJ2-7; 9 bases align to TRBD1. Germline loops: CDR1 LGHNA, CDR2 YSLEER. Unmatched junction bases numbered 7, after V lost 4 bases and J lost 3 bases. The CDR3 consists of 15 residues. For the CDR3, the DNA is TGCGCCAGCAGCCCCAGTACGGGACAGGGCTACGAGCAGTACTTC. Residues: CASSPSTGQGYEQYF.

The chain uses TRBV7-9 and TRBJ2-2; 8 nucleotides agree with TRBD2. The CDR3 is 16 residues long. The germline CDR1 and CDR2 sequences are SEHNR and FQNEAQ (reference sequence). The V gene end was trimmed by 2 bases and the J gene end by 4 bases; junction bases not matched to a gene: 6. CDR3 nucleotides: TGTGCCAGCAGCTTAACTAGCGGACAAGTCACCGGGGAGCTGTTTTTT. It translates to CASSLTSGQVTGELFF.

In DNA form, the CDR3 reads TGTGCCAGCACCTCCGTTCGTGAGCAGTTCTTC. This codes for CASTSVREQFF. The V and J genes are TRBV28 and TRBJ2-1; D unresolved. V was clipped by 7 bases and J by 9 bases, with 10 bases between them. The length of the CDR3 is 11 residues. Germline V gene data show CDR1 as MDHEN and CDR2 as SYDVKM.

The chain employs TRBV7-2 and TRBJ2-3; maybe TRBD2 (5 bases). V lost 0 bases and J 0 bases, leaving 7 bases between the germline ends. This CDR3 region has 15 residues. Germline V gene data show CDR1 as SGHTA and CDR2 as FQGNSA. The CDR3 DNA reads as TGTGCCAGCAGCTTAGCCCGGACTAGCACAGATACGCAGTATTTT. It translates to CASSLARTSTDTQYF. The full variable domain, rest sourced from reference TRBV7-2 and TRBJ2-3, is GAGVSQSPSNKVTEKGKDVELRCDPISGHTALYWYRQSLGQGLEFLIYFQGNSAPDKSGLPSDRFSAERTGGSVSTLTIQRTQQEDSAVYLCASSLARTSTDTQYFGPGTRLTVL.

V gene TRBV6-5 combines with J gene TRBJ1-1; D ambiguous. The V end was cut by 0 bases, the J end by 6 bases, with 11 bases between. Germline V gene sequence: CDR1 MNHEY, CDR2 SVGAGI. This CDR3 comprises 14 residues. CDR3 in amino acids: CASSYSIGVSEAFF. The CDR3 coding sequence is TGTGCCAGCAGTTACTCGATTGGGGTTTCTGAAGCTTTCTTT.

This clone was seen just once. V is TRBV15 and J is TRBJ2-6, with D unresolved. V was cut by 0 bases and J by 0 bases, with 9 bases left in between. Germline CDR1 reads LNHNV; CDR2 reads YYDKDF (reference sequence). This CDR3 has 17 amino acids. The CDR3 sequence is CATSREAVRSGANVLTF. CDR3 DNA: TGTGCCACCAGCAGAGAGGCTGTCCGCTCTGGGGCCAACGTCCTGACTTTC.

The CDR3 region has the DNA TGTGCCTGGTCCAGAAACGGGGAGCTGTTTTTT. It translates to CAWSRNGELFF. The chain links TRBV30 to TRBJ2-2; D not certain. Germline lookup yields CDR1 GTSNPN and CDR2 SVGIG (reference sequence). The V end was cut by 5 bases, the J end by 7 bases, with 8 bases between. The CDR3 totals 11 residues.

This clone was detected only a few times. The chain is built from TRBV7-9 and TRBJ2-5, with 7 positions matching TRBD2. The CDR3 sequence is 14 residues long. Germline V gene sequence: CDR1 SEHNR, CDR2 FQNEAQ (reference sequence). Unmatched junction bases numbered 8, after V lost 5 bases and J lost 5 bases. CDR3 residues: CASSPLRGVETQYF. CDR3 nucleotides: TGTGCCAGCAGCCCCCTCCGGGGGGTCGAGACCCAGTACTTC.

This chain links TRBV5-1 with TRBJ2-5; D possibly corresponds to TRBD1 (6 bases). CDR1 is SGHRS and CDR2 is YFSETQ in the germline V gene. Deletions cut 5 bases from V and 0 bases from J, with 11 bases between. This CDR3 spans 14 amino acids. The CDR3 DNA follows: TGCGCCAGCAGGACAGGAGAAAACCAAGAGACCCAGTACTTC. It translates to CASRTGENQETQYF.

The rearrangement links TRBV5-6 to TRBJ1-1, with 7 bases identical to TRBD1. Trimming cost V 3 bases and J 13 bases; bases outside gene matches: 9. This CDR3 has 12 residues. Germline V lookup: CDR1 SGHDT, CDR2 YYEEEE. The CDR3 loop is CASSSTGAVCFF. The CDR3 DNA follows: TGTGCCAGCAGCTCAACAGGGGCGGTGTGTTTCTTT. Drawing the rest from reference TRBV5-6 and TRBJ1-1, the complete variable domain is DAGVTQSPTHLIKTRGQQVTLRCSPKSGHDTVSWYQQALGQGPQFIFQYYEEEERQRGNFPDRFSGHQFPNYSSELNVNALLLGDSALYLCASSSTGAVCFFGQGTRLTVV.

V and J are TRBV6-5 and TRBJ2-5; perhaps D is TRBD1 or TRBD2 (6 bases each). The CDR3 has 15 amino acids. Germline CDR1 is MNHEY and CDR2 is SVGAGI. V lost 2 bases, J lost 5 bases, and 15 bases lay in between. As DNA, the CDR3 is TGTGCCAGCAGTTACGGTCCGGGGGCGCGTGAGACCCAGTACTTC. Translated, it gives CASSYGPGARETQYF.

The V gene is TRBV2, the J gene TRBJ1-5; TRBD1 aligns across 7 bases. This CDR3 is 13 amino acids long. Germline CDR1 and CDR2: SNHLY and FYNNEI. The J segment lost 4 bases and the V segment lost 6 bases, leaving 3 bases of the junction unmatched. CDR3 bases: TGTGCCAGCAGCGGGACAGAGAATCAGCCCCAGCATTTT. It codes for CASSGTENQPQHF. Filled out from reference TRBV2 and TRBJ1-5, the complete variable domain reads EPEVTQTPSHQVTQMGQEVILRCVPISNHLYFYWYRQILGQKVEFLVSFYNNEISEKSEIFDDQFSVERPDGSNFTLKIRSTKLEDSAMYFCASSGTENQPQHFGDGTRLSIL.